Below are 20 T cell receptor beta chains sequenced from a single sample in a study of Ad26.COV2.S vaccination and SARS-CoV-2 variants (dated by TCRdb to about 2021). Interpreted using the paper, the treatment or condition label stands for: some 20 received Ad26.COV2.S at low or high dose, single or two shots; several received placebo; per-sample allocation not given. For vaccine and placebo recipients, repertoires were sequenced using samples collected on day 63 after the first injection. Library generation was performed with the immunoSEQ multiplex PCR assay. Entries here come from immuneACCESS through TCRdb and include only in-frame sequences with V and J called. Some clones fail to appear in such tables; in the studies checked, an unresolved V gene covers under half of the shortfall, and the cause of the remainder is unknown. The sample table shows more than 400,000 clones, and less than 95% are seen once. Of the sample, less than 5.5% is held by the ten largest clones.

Sequences were derived from peripheral blood, sampled in a trial of Ad26.COV2.S vaccine versus placebo. These receptors all stem from a person aged 18-65 years who received the Ad26.COV2.S COVID-19 vaccine or a placebo.

This clone has just one count. V gene TRBV18 combines with J gene TRBJ1-6; 9 bases are a match to TRBD1. Trimming cost V 4 bases and J 7 bases; bases outside gene matches: 2. The CDR3 contains 14 residues. The germline gives CDR1 KGHSH, CDR2 LQKENI. CDR3 region: CASSQGTGNSPLHF. The CDR3 DNA reads TGTGCCAGCTCACAAGGGACAGGGAATTCACCCCTCCACTTT.

The chain carries TRBV24-1 and TRBJ1-5; D call uncertain. CDR1 and CDR2 from the germline V gene are KGHDR and SFDVKD. The CDR3 loop spans 12 amino acids. Trimming removed 3 bases at V and 5 bases at J, with 4 bases between. The CDR3 DNA is TGTGCCACCAGTGATATGGATCAGCCCCAGCATTTT. Residues: CATSDMDQPQHF.

The rearrangement uses TRBV7-3 and TRBJ2-3; unclear D gene. Trimming left V 5 bases short and J 2 bases short, with 23 bases between. The CDR3 length is 18 residues. Germline V lookup: CDR1 SGHTA, CDR2 FQGTGA. The CDR3 DNA reads TGTGCCAGCAGCCGTACATTTTCAGGCTTAGGAAACACAGATACGCAGTATTTT. As protein: CASSRTFSGLGNTDTQYF.

The V and J genes are TRBV24-1 and TRBJ1-5; D possibly corresponds to TRBD1 (6 bases). Trimming left V 5 bases short and J 3 bases short, with 10 bases between. The CDR3 contains 14 residues. CDR1 KGHDR and CDR2 SFDVKD come from the germline V gene. DNA of the CDR3: TGTGCCACCAGTGCCAGACAGGTCAATCAGCCCCAGCATTTT. Residues: CATSARQVNQPQHF.

The chain joins TRBV19 to TRBJ2-2; 7 bases are a match to TRBD2. After removal of 0 bases from V and 3 bases from J, the junction contained 7 bases not matched to a gene. The CDR3 sequence is 17 residues long. Germline CDR1 reads LNHDA; CDR2 reads SQIVND (reference sequence). The CDR3 bases are TGTGCCAGTAGTATAGATCTGGGGGGAGGGTACACCGGGGAGCTGTTTTTT. The encoded protein is CASSIDLGGGYTGELFF.

This chain joins TRBV5-1 and TRBJ2-1; 14 bases fit TRBD2. The CDR3 consists of 16 residues. The V gene's germline CDR1 is SGHRS and CDR2 YFSETQ. V dropped 5 bases and J dropped 10; count of bases not matched to a gene: 11. CDR3 protein: CASRGDRLAGGYEQFF. CDR3 nucleotide sequence: TGCGCCAGCAGAGGGGATAGACTAGCGGGAGGGTACGAGCAGTTCTTC. The full variable domain, completed using reference TRBV5-1 and TRBJ2-1, is KAGVTQTPRYLIKTRGQQVTLSCSPISGHRSVSWYQQTPGQGLQFLFEYFSETQRNKGNFPGRFSGRQFSNSRSEMNVSTLELGDSALYLCASRGDRLAGGYEQFFGPGTRLTVL.

The V and J genes are TRBV7-9 and TRBJ2-2, with a tentative D call TRBD2 (5 bases). Germline assignment: CDR1 SEHNR and CDR2 FQNEAQ (reference sequence). The V and J ends lost 2 bases and 6 bases respectively, with 10 bases between them. This CDR3 spans 14 amino acids. CDR3 DNA: TGTGCCAGCAGCTTATTCCGGGGTTCCGGGGAGCTGTTTTTT. It codes for CASSLFRGSGELFF. Together with reference TRBV7-9 and TRBJ2-2, the CDR3 gives the full variable domain: DTGVSQNPRHKITKRGQNVTFRCDPISEHNRLYWYRQTLGQGPEFLTYFQNEAQLEKSRLLSDRFSAERPKGSFSTLEIQRTEQGDSAMYLCASSLFRGSGELFFGEGSRLTVL.

The V gene is TRBV18, the J gene TRBJ2-2; 9 nucleotides agree with TRBD1. This CDR3 region has 16 residues. V gave up 1 base and J gave up 4 bases; unmatched junction bases: 4. Germline V gene lookup returns CDR1 KGHSH and CDR2 LQKENI. CDR3 loop: CASSPRQGGSTGELFF. In DNA, the CDR3 is TGTGCCAGCTCACCACGACAGGGGGGGAGCACCGGGGAGCTGTTTTTT. Full variable domain (outside the CDR3, taken from reference TRBV18 and TRBJ2-2): NAGVMQNPRHLVRRRGQEARLRCSPMKGHSHVYWYRQLPEEGLKFMVYLQKENIIDESGMPKERFSAEFPKEGPSILRIQQVVRGDSAAYFCASSPRQGGSTGELFFGEGSRLTVL.

Regarding this clone: The sample carries other DNA sequences with the same CDR3. The chain joins TRBV10-3 to TRBJ1-5; D is uncertain. CDR1 and CDR2 (germline): ENHRY, SYGVKD. CDR3 size: 13 residues. V lost 0 bases to trimming and J lost 5 bases, with 5 bases between them. The CDR3 DNA reads TGTGCCATCAGTGAGTCCGCCGATCAGCCCCAGCATTTT. Its translation: CAISESADQPQHF.

This chain uses TRBV7-9 with TRBJ2-7; TRBD1 matches at 9 bases. This CDR3 region has 13 residues. Trimming removed 6 bases from V and 6 bases from J; junction bases left unmatched: 6. Germline V gene sequence: CDR1 SEHNR, CDR2 FQNEAQ (reference sequence). CDR3 bases: TGTGCCAGCAGTAAAGGGACAGGGATCGAGCAGTACTTC. The encoded protein is CASSKGTGIEQYF.

The chain joins TRBV10-3 to TRBJ2-5; maybe TRBD2 (5 bases). The germline V gene has CDR1 ENHRY and CDR2 SYGVKD. V lost 10 bases, J lost 3 bases, and 12 bases lay in between. This CDR3 region has 12 residues. CDR3 region: CATRRGEETQYF. CDR3 coding DNA: TGTGCCACCCGTCGGGGAGAAGAGACCCAGTACTTC.

This clone has more than one count but fewer than ten. This chain connects TRBV7-7 to TRBJ1-1; perhaps TRBD1 as D (5 bases). V dropped 5 bases and J dropped 0 bases, with 10 bases sitting between them. CDR1 is SSHAT and CDR2 is FNYEAQ in the germline V gene (reference sequence). CDR3 size: 14 residues. The CDR3 DNA sequence: TGTGCCAGCAGCCTCTTGGGGCTGAACACTGAAGCTTTCTTT. Its translation is CASSLLGLNTEAFF.

The chain recombines TRBV7-2 with TRBJ1-2; 8 positions match TRBD1. The CDR3 is 15 residues long. The trim removed 1 base at V and 8 bases at J, leaving 9 bases unmatched. In germline, CDR1 is SGHTA, CDR2 FQGNSA. The CDR3 DNA follows: TGTGCCAGCAGCTTAGTTGAGTGGACAGGGAGCGGCTACACCTTC. It encodes CASSLVEWTGSGYTF.

The chain couples TRBV18 to TRBJ1-5; no firm D call. V gave up 6 bases and J gave up 4 bases, with 13 bases separating them. Germline V CDR1 and CDR2: KGHSH, LQKENI. The CDR3 extends over 14 amino acids. The CDR3 DNA sequence: TGTGCCAGCTCTCCTCCGGGTTCAAATCAGCCCCAGCATTTT. Amino acid sequence: CASSPPGSNQPQHF.

This chain connects TRBV9 to TRBJ2-7; no clear D gene. Trimming removed 0 bases from V and 2 bases from J, with 12 bases in between. This CDR3 spans 15 amino acids. In germline, CDR1 is SGDLS, CDR2 YYNGEE. In nucleotides, the CDR3 is TGTGCCAGCAGCGTAGTTAGATCTGTGACCTACGAGCAGTACTTC. Protein product: CASSVVRSVTYEQYF.

The chain combines TRBV29-1 with TRBJ1-4; D is ambiguous. Germline V gives CDR1 SQVTM, CDR2 ANQGSEA. The CDR3 totals 12 residues. The germline V and J ends were trimmed by 5 bases and 4 bases, with 8 bases remaining between them. The CDR3 DNA reads as TGCAGCGTTCAGAAGGATAATGAAAAACTGTTTTTT. Its protein product is CSVQKDNEKLFF.

The chain has TRBV7-2 and TRBJ1-1; a possible D gene is TRBD1 (6 bases). CDR3 size: 18 residues. V dropped 5 bases and J dropped 2 bases, with 24 bases sitting between them. The germline V gene encodes CDR1 SGHTA and CDR2 FQGNSA. The CDR3 loop reads CASSVGPGQGLSNTEAFF. DNA of the CDR3: TGTGCCAGCAGCGTAGGCCCGGGACAAGGCCTTTCAAACACTGAAGCTTTCTTT.

The chain joins TRBV18 to TRBJ1-4; 7 nucleotides match TRBD1. From germline, CDR1 is KGHSH and CDR2 LQKENI. The CDR3 covers 17 residues. V shed 3 bases and J 0 bases; nucleotides not matched to a gene: 7. CDR3: CASSPRQGPATNEKLFF. Here the CDR3 DNA reads TGTGCCAGCTCACCGCGACAGGGACCCGCAACTAATGAAAAACTGTTTTTT.

This clone was observed once. The chain links TRBV12-3 or TRBV12-4 to TRBJ2-1; tentative D call: TRBD2 (5 bases). CDR3 length: 13 amino acids. V shed 6 bases and J shed 3 bases, with 9 bases lying between them. The CDR3 nucleotides read TGTGCCAGCAGCCGAAGCGGCTACAATGAGCAGTTCTTC. Translation gives CASSRSGYNEQFF.

The chain couples TRBV7-2 to TRBJ1-1, with a weak D call TRBD1 (6 bases). Germline V gives CDR1 SGHTA, CDR2 FQGNSA. The V gene lost 1 base and the J gene lost 4 bases, with 10 bases spanning the gap. This CDR3 is 14 amino acids long. The CDR3 region has the DNA TGTGCCAGCAGCTTAGAGGGGGGTGGCACTGAAGCTTTCTTT. Its translation is CASSLEGGGTEAFF.